One and the same sample provided the 25 T cell receptor beta chains below, sequenced in a study of cytotoxic CD8 clonotypes in ibrutinib-treated CLL. The assay was immunoSEQ multiplex PCR, and TCRdb's table has in-frame clones only and misses some. The profile shows about 300,000 clones, 76% of them singletons. This specimen was PBMCs, taken at disease progression, from a patient treated with ibrutinib. These receptors were collected from a human donor with chronic lymphocytic leukemia.

This clone has a handful of counts. This chain uses TRBV6-6 with TRBJ1-2; 7 bases match TRBD1. With V trimmed by 0 bases and J by 4 bases, 5 bases remained unmatched. In germline, CDR1 is MNHNY, CDR2 SVGAGI (reference sequence). This CDR3 has 15 residues. DNA of the CDR3: TGTGCCAGCAGTTACTCCGACAGGGTAGCCTATGGCTACACCTTC. Its translation is CASSYSDRVAYGYTF.

The chain has TRBV27 and TRBJ2-1; 12 nucleotides align to TRBD2. The CDR3 loop spans 15 amino acids. Losses at the gene ends were 4 bases for V and 6 bases for J; bases not matched to a gene: 4. Germline-derived CDR1 and CDR2 are MNHEY and SMNVEV (reference sequence). The CDR3 bases are TGTGCCAGCAGTTCCGGACTAGCGGGGTCCAATGAGCAGTTCTTC. Translating it yields CASSSGLAGSNEQFF.

V gene TRBV29-1 combines with J gene TRBJ2-7, with 10 bases aligning to TRBD1. The germline gives CDR1 SQVTM, CDR2 ANQGSEA. The CDR3 length is 14 residues. After removal of 2 bases from V and 4 bases from J, the junction contained 5 bases not matched to a gene. CDR3 sequence (DNA): TGCAGCGTTGAAAGGACAGGGGGGGGATACGAGCAGTACTTC. Translated, it gives CSVERTGGGYEQYF.

The rearrangement uses TRBV4-3 and TRBJ2-1; the D gene is possibly TRBD2 (6 bases). There are 16 residues in the CDR3. Deletions cut 2 bases from V and 0 bases from J, with 11 bases between. Germline lookup yields CDR1 LGHNA and CDR2 YSLEER. CDR3 loop: CASSQLAFSSYNEQFF. The CDR3, as DNA: TGCGCCAGCAGCCAACTAGCGTTTAGCTCCTACAATGAGCAGTTCTTC.

This chain joins TRBV7-9 and TRBJ2-1; weak D call: TRBD1 (6 bases). Per the germline V gene, CDR1 is SEHNR and CDR2 is FQNEAQ (reference sequence). The germline V and J ends were trimmed by 2 bases and 1 base, with 12 bases remaining between them. The CDR3 covers 16 residues. The CDR3 sequence: CASSLLPTGSYNEQFF. The CDR3 DNA reads as TGTGCCAGCAGCTTACTCCCGACAGGTTCCTACAATGAGCAGTTCTTC.

The V call is TRBV9, the J call TRBJ2-2, with a possible D match to TRBD2 (6 bases). V was pared by 0 bases and J by 6 bases, with 24 bases between. The CDR3 sequence is 19 residues long. In germline, CDR1 is SGDLS, CDR2 YYNGEE. The CDR3 DNA reads as TGTGCCAGCAGCGTAGGTTTGAATAGCGGACCCCGGGGAGCCGGGGAGCTGTTTTTT. As protein: CASSVGLNSGPRGAGELFF.

Remarks on this clone: Other DNA sequences in this sample translate to the same CDR3. The chain carries TRBV11-2 and TRBJ2-3; D uncertain. Germline CDR1 SGHAT, CDR2 FQNNGV. V was pared by 1 base and J by 0 bases, with 5 bases between. CDR3 length equals 14 residues. The DNA for the CDR3 is TGTGCCAGCAGCTTAGTGGCTAGCACAGATACGCAGTATTTT. Amino acids: CASSLVASTDTQYF.

The chain joins TRBV7-8 to TRBJ2-6; weak D call: TRBD2 (5 bases). Germline V CDR1 and CDR2: SGHVS, FQNEAQ. The CDR3 consists of 14 residues. Trimming removed 9 bases from V and 0 bases from J, with 9 bases in between. CDR3 DNA: TGTGCCAGTACGGGGAGCTCTGGGGCCAACGTCCTGACTTTC. Protein: CASTGSSGANVLTF.

The genes are TRBV4-2 and TRBJ1-5, with 11 bases fitting TRBD1. Germline trimming cut 4 bases from V and 7 bases from J; bases unmatched to any gene: 9. Germline V lookup: CDR1 LGHNA, CDR2 YNFKEQ. The CDR3 covers 16 residues. The CDR3 spells CASSPRDRGSLQPQHF. In DNA, the CDR3 is TGTGCCAGCAGCCCAAGGGACAGGGGGTCTCTCCAGCCCCAGCATTTT.

The V call is TRBV5-5, the J call TRBJ1-3; D remains unclear. Germline values: CDR1 SGHKS, CDR2 YYEKEE (reference sequence). This CDR3 has 14 amino acids. The V and J ends lost 1 base and 0 bases respectively, with 5 bases between them. CDR3 nucleotides: TGTGCCAGCAGCTTGATAGGCTCTGGAAACACCATATATTTT. Residues: CASSLIGSGNTIYF.

The V call is TRBV25-1, the J call TRBJ1-1, with unresolved D. V dropped 10 bases and J dropped 3 bases, with 12 bases sitting between them. Germline V lookup: CDR1 MGHDK, CDR2 SYGVNS. CDR3 length equals 12 residues. Here the CDR3 DNA reads TGTGCCACCCAGGCGCTGTACACTGAAGCTTTCTTT. This encodes CATQALYTEAFF.

This chain joins TRBV4-1 and TRBJ2-2; D possibly matches TRBD1 or TRBD2 (5 bases each). Germline values: CDR1 MGHRA, CDR2 YSYEKL. Trimming removed 4 bases from V and 6 bases from J, with 18 bases in between. The CDR3 runs to 16 residues. CDR3: CASSLQGASRPGELFF. CDR3 in DNA: TGCGCCAGCAGCCTACAAGGGGCTAGCCGCCCCGGGGAGCTGTTTTTT.

V usage is TRBV27 and J usage is TRBJ2-2; 7 bases map to TRBD2. The germline gives CDR1 MNHEY, CDR2 SMNVEV (reference sequence). The CDR3 has 14 amino acids. Trimming cost V 6 bases and J 4 bases; bases outside gene matches: 5. The CDR3 DNA follows: TGTGCCAGCAGATGGCGGGAGACCACCGGGGAGCTGTTTTTT. It codes for CASRWRETTGELFF.

The chain joins TRBV18 to TRBJ2-7; 10 positions match TRBD1. Germline V gene data show CDR1 as KGHSH and CDR2 as LQKENI. J gave up 1 base and V 4 bases, and 4 bases lay outside the gene matches. The CDR3 contains 15 residues. CDR3 amino acids: CASSRGTGASYEQYF. CDR3 bases: TGTGCCAGCTCACGAGGGACAGGGGCATCCTACGAGCAGTACTTC.

V gene TRBV6-5 combines with J gene TRBJ1-1; 7 bases line up with TRBD1. The V gene's germline CDR1 is MNHEY and CDR2 SVGAGI. The CDR3 is made up of 15 amino acids. V shed 6 bases, J shed 8 bases, and the junction held 15 bases outside the gene matches. CDR3 sequence reads: CASSPARGLFLEAFF. CDR3 coding DNA: TGTGCCAGCAGCCCGGCAAGGGGGCTGTTTCTAGAAGCTTTCTTT.

The V gene is TRBV7-3, the J gene TRBJ2-3; D is unresolved. The V gene lost 1 base and the J gene lost 0 bases, with 11 bases spanning the gap. The CDR3 spans 16 residues. Germline V CDR1 and CDR2: SGHTA, FQGTGA. The CDR3 here is CASSLSGPISTDTQYF. Here the CDR3 DNA reads TGTGCCAGCAGCTTAAGCGGCCCCATCAGCACAGATACGCAGTATTTT.

This clone appeared a single time. This chain links TRBV4-1 with TRBJ2-2; D remains unclear. The CDR3 contains 13 residues. CDR1 MGHRA and CDR2 YSYEKL come from the germline V gene. Trimming took 4 bases from V and 4 from J, leaving 7 bases between them. CDR3 bases: TGCGCCAGCAGCCGATTGGTCACCGGGGAGCTGTTTTTT. Translation gives CASSRLVTGELFF.

J is TRBJ1-2 and V is TRBV9; 10 bases map to TRBD1. Per germline, CDR1 SGDLS and CDR2 YYNGEE. The CDR3 contains 15 residues. V trimming: 4 bases; J trimming: 5 bases; junction bases outside the gene matches: 8. CDR3 coding DNA: TGTGCCAGCAGCAAATCCCGGGACAGGGGATATGGCTACACCTTC. Protein sequence: CASSKSRDRGYGYTF.

The chain links TRBV28 to TRBJ2-7; no reliable D call. CDR3 length: 13 amino acids. V lost 6 bases to trimming and J lost 4 bases, with 13 bases between them. Looked up from germline, CDR1 is MDHEN and CDR2 is SYDVKM. The CDR3 DNA sequence: TGTGCCAGCAGCCCGTCAGGCAGGTACGAGCAGTACTTC. Amino acid sequence: CASSPSGRYEQYF.

V usage is TRBV6-1 and J usage is TRBJ2-7; 10 bases agree with TRBD2. The length of the CDR3 is 14 residues. J gave up 4 bases and V 6 bases, and 6 bases lay outside the gene matches. Per germline, CDR1 MNHNS and CDR2 SASEGT. CDR3: CASSAGLALYEQYF. The CDR3, as DNA: TGTGCCAGCAGCGCGGGACTAGCGCTTTACGAGCAGTACTTC.

The chain carries TRBV10-3 and TRBJ1-1; 10 nucleotides agree with TRBD1. Germline CDR1 reads ENHRY; CDR2 reads SYGVKD. V shed 0 bases and J 3 bases; nucleotides not matched to a gene: 7. The CDR3 covers 17 residues. CDR3 in DNA: TGTGCCATCAGTGAGTCGATGGACAGGGGGTGGGACACTGAAGCTTTCTTT. Amino acids: CAISESMDRGWDTEAFF.

The V and J genes are TRBV5-6 and TRBJ2-5; D unclear. Germline lookup yields CDR1 SGHDT and CDR2 YYEEEE. Between the trimmed V and J ends, which lost 4 bases and 5 bases, there was a span of 21 bases. The CDR3 consists of 16 residues. Here the CDR3 DNA reads TGTGCCAGCAGCGCTACCGTGCCTAGAACTCTGGAGACCCAGTACTTC. It specifies CASSATVPRTLETQYF.

The chain recombines TRBV2 with TRBJ2-7; 8 bases are a match to TRBD2. CDR3 length: 14 amino acids. Trimming removed 9 bases from V and 5 bases from J; junction bases left unmatched: 12. Germline CDR1 is SNHLY and CDR2 is FYNNEI. The DNA for the CDR3 is TGTGCCAGTAAACCCTCGGGGGGGTACGACGAGCAGTACTTC. As protein: CASKPSGGYDEQYF.

This clone was picked up many times. The rearrangement uses TRBV15 and TRBJ2-1; D may be TRBD2 (5 bases). The CDR3 has 12 amino acids. V was clipped by 8 bases and J by 4 bases, with 9 bases between them. The germline V gene has CDR1 LNHNV and CDR2 YYDKDF (reference sequence). Here the CDR3 DNA reads TGTGCCACCGGCGAGGGTTACAATGAGCAGTTCTTC. Protein product: CATGEGYNEQFF.

This chain links TRBV4-1 with TRBJ1-3; 9 bases line up with TRBD1. The CDR3 contains 16 residues. Germline CDR1 is MGHRA and CDR2 is YSYEKL. V lost 2 bases and J lost 10; bases outside the gene matches: 12. In nucleotides, the CDR3 is TGCGCCAGCAGCCAAAACCGGGACAGGGTACGAAGTACCATATATTTT. Translating gives CASSQNRDRVRSTIYF.